This T cell receptor (beta chain) was captured in a study of blood T cells in healthy people across ages. Study as a whole: About one barcoded beta molecule per two T cells was the capture yield of template switching.

Remarks on this clonotype: Its antigen is currently unknown.

This CDR3 has 16 amino acids. Germline lookup yields CDR1 SNHLY and CDR2 FYNNEI. It was with a sample-barcoded 5' primer and a J-beta primer mix that a second PCR of roughly 7 to 12 cycles was run. Using its own MiXCR run on the 5' RACE reads, TCRdb lists one record per CDR3 protein. The repertoire includes hundreds of thousands of distinct CDR3 sequences, around 50% of them detected once, and about a quarter sits in the top ten. Regarding the study as a whole: Among T cells, TCR beta diversity per million cells dropped roughly linearly as age rose. Any changes in expanded clonotypes were possibly confounded, as donor CMV status remained unknown. PBMCs went unsorted, and a conclusive naive versus antigen-experienced comparison was therefore prevented.

Sequenced material: blood. The chain uses TRBV2 and TRBJ2-1, with TRBD1 matching over 7 bases. The closer fit of TRBJ2-7 to the DNA end suggests the J call may be wrong. This TCR came from a man aged 40-50 years in good health. Here the CDR3 DNA reads TGTGCCAGCAGTGAAGCGCCCCCGGGACAGTCCTACGAGCAGTACTTC. Its protein product is CASSEAPPGQSYEQYF.